Below, 28 T cell receptor beta chains from the same sample are listed, as sequenced in a study of T cell responses to AZD1222 COVID-19 vaccine (dated by TCRdb to about 2021). The method was the immunoSEQ multiplex PCR assay. TCRdb retrieved this table from immuneACCESS and kept in-frame rearrangements only. Not all clones are present; in checked studies, unresolved V genes account for under half, and no reason is known for the remainder. This sample gives about 100,000 clones in total; just under 90% of them show up just once. The biggest ten clones account for approximately 15% of the sample. This specimen's time point label, interpreted: baseline before first vaccination. The material was peripheral blood, obtained on day 0 of AZD1222 vaccination. These receptors came from an adult in good health.

This clone was observed a single time. Germline is not matched at one junction end, which may reflect a read error. The J gene is TRBJ1-2, the V gene TRBV11-2, with D hard to call. The V gene's germline CDR1 is SGHAT and CDR2 FQNNGV. This CDR3 spans 11 amino acids. In DNA form, the CDR3 reads TGTGCCAGCAGTCCCACCTATGGCTACATCTTC. It translates to CASSPTYGYIF.

The chain has TRBV6-5 and TRBJ1-6; tentatively, D is TRBD1 (5 bases). Germline V gene lookup returns CDR1 MNHEY and CDR2 SVGAGI. V was trimmed by 7 bases and J by 6 bases, leaving 16 bases between them. This CDR3 has 15 amino acids. The CDR3 sequence: CASIPRGIPNSPLHF. The DNA for the CDR3 is TGTGCCAGCATCCCAAGGGGCATACCTAATTCACCCCTCCACTTT.

The chain is built from TRBV10-3 and TRBJ1-5, with no clear D. The V end lost 4 bases, the J end lost 0 bases, and 10 bases lay between the germline ends. The CDR3 totals 15 residues. Per the germline V gene, CDR1 is ENHRY and CDR2 is SYGVKD. The CDR3: CAISVGRNSNQPQHF. In DNA form, the CDR3 reads TGTGCCATCAGTGTTGGTCGAAATAGCAATCAGCCCCAGCATTTT.

The chain links TRBV2 to TRBJ1-6, with 9 bases aligning to TRBD1. The J segment lost 5 bases and the V segment lost 6 bases, leaving 8 bases of the junction unmatched. Looked up from germline, CDR1 is SNHLY and CDR2 is FYNNEI. The CDR3 runs to 16 residues. The CDR3 protein is CASSLDRGVDNSPLHF. CDR3 nucleotides: TGTGCCAGCAGCCTGGACAGGGGAGTCGATAATTCACCCCTCCACTTT.

The chain employs TRBV5-8 and TRBJ1-2; possibly TRBD1 for D (6 bases). The CDR3 totals 14 residues. Trimming cost V 1 base and J 9 bases, with 16 bases left between them. Per germline, CDR1 SGHTS and CDR2 YDEGEE. In DNA form, the CDR3 reads TGTGCCAGCAGCTTGTCAGGGGCCCCCAGGAGCTACACCTTC. Protein product: CASSLSGAPRSYTF.

J is TRBJ1-2 and V is TRBV12-5; 10 bases map to TRBD1. The junction had 9 bases not matched to a gene; V was cut back by 0 bases and J by 8 bases. The CDR3 is 16 amino acids. The germline CDR1 and CDR2 sequences are LGHNT and FRNRAP. The CDR3 sequence is CASGLVGGTGDRGYTF. DNA of the CDR3: TGTGCTAGTGGTTTGGTTGGAGGGACAGGGGATCGAGGCTACACCTTC. The whole variable domain, remainder taken from reference TRBV12-5 and TRBJ1-2, is DARVTQTPRHKVTEMGQEVTMRCQPILGHNTVFWYRQTMMQGLELLAYFRNRAPLDDSGMPKDRFSAEMPDATLATLKIQPSEPRDSAVYFCASGLVGGTGDRGYTFGSGTRLTVV.

The chain employs TRBV6-5 and TRBJ1-4, with D tentatively TRBD1 (5 bases). There are 14 residues in the CDR3. V was shortened by 6 bases and J by 9 bases, with 17 bases between the two germline ends. Germline values: CDR1 MNHEY, CDR2 SVGAGI. CDR3 in DNA: TGTGCCAGCAGGCCGGGACTAGGAGGGAAAAAACTGTTTTTT. This encodes CASRPGLGGKKLFF.

The chain employs TRBV7-2 and TRBJ1-1; 9 bases match TRBD1. V was pared by 5 bases and J by 5 bases, with 12 bases of the junction left unmatched. Germline V gene lookup returns CDR1 SGHTA and CDR2 FQGNSA. The CDR3 length is 16 residues. This CDR3 is CASSTTGGGEKTEAFF. CDR3 DNA: TGTGCCAGCAGCACTACAGGGGGCGGTGAGAAAACTGAAGCTTTCTTT.

The chain combines TRBV18 with TRBJ1-3; D gene unclear. Trimming stripped 2 bases from V and 0 bases from J, with 5 bases between. The CDR3 is made up of 14 amino acids. CDR1 is KGHSH, CDR2 LQKENI, per germline. The CDR3 loop reads CASSPANSGNTIYF. The CDR3 DNA is TGTGCCAGCTCACCAGCCAACTCTGGAAACACCATATATTTT.

This sequence joins TRBV6-5 and TRBJ1-1; D is possibly TRBD1 (6 bases). CDR1 MNHEY and CDR2 SVGAGI come from the germline V gene. The germline V and J ends were trimmed by 6 bases and 8 bases, with 7 bases remaining between them. CDR3 length: 10 residues. The CDR3 bases are TGTGCCAGCAGACAGGGAGAAGCTTTCTTT. Translation: CASRQGEAFF.

The CDR3 region has the DNA TGTGCCATCAGTGAGCAGACAGGGAGGGGAGTTAACTATGGCTACACCTTC. It translates to CAISEQTGRGVNYGYTF. The chain uses TRBV10-3 and TRBJ1-2, with 7 bases that match TRBD1. CDR3 length equals 17 residues. CDR1 is ENHRY and CDR2 is SYGVKD in the germline V gene. Unmatched junction bases numbered 10, after V lost 2 bases and J lost 1 base.

The V call is TRBV7-6, the J call TRBJ1-1, with TRBD1 as a possible D gene (6 bases). The V gene lost 5 bases and the J gene lost 2 bases, with 15 bases spanning the gap. The CDR3 is made up of 15 amino acids. Germline-derived CDR1 and CDR2 are SGHVS and FNYEAQ. CDR3 residues: CASSPWTASNTEAFF. The CDR3 DNA is TGTGCCAGCAGCCCATGGACAGCTTCAAACACTGAAGCTTTCTTT.

CDR3 bases: TGTGCCAGCAGCTCTCGGACAGGATTGCGCGAAGCTTTCTTT. Protein product: CASSSRTGLREAFF. This chain connects TRBV14 to TRBJ1-1; 7 nucleotides agree with TRBD1. This CDR3 comprises 14 residues. The ends lost 5 bases at V and 8 bases at J; junction bases unmatched: 11. Per the germline V gene, CDR1 is SGHDN and CDR2 is FVKESK.

V is TRBV5-5 and J is TRBJ1-2; maybe TRBD1 (5 bases). Germline loops: CDR1 SGHKS, CDR2 YYEKEE (reference sequence). CDR3 size: 17 residues. Trimming took off 5 bases at V and 8 bases at J, with 28 bases between the two ends. The CDR3 nucleotides read TGTGCCAGCAGTCCCCCCGCGGCTACAGGCCCCCTTAGGGGCTACACCTTC. Protein sequence: CASSPPAATGPLRGYTF.

J is TRBJ2-7 and V is TRBV19, with 10 nucleotides matching TRBD1. Germline V gene data show CDR1 as LNHDA and CDR2 as SQIVND (reference sequence). The V gene end was trimmed by 4 bases and the J gene end by 1 base; junction bases not matched to a gene: 1. The CDR3 loop spans 14 amino acids. The CDR3 bases are TGTGCCAGTAGTAGGACAGGGGGTTCCTACGAGCAGTACTTC. Encoded protein: CASSRTGGSYEQYF. The variable domain in full, completed from reference TRBV19 and TRBJ2-7, reads DGGITQSPKYLFRKEGQNVTLSCEQNLNHDAMYWYRQDPGQGLRLIYYSQIVNDFQKGDIAEGYSVSREKKESFPLTVTSAQKNPTAFYLCASSRTGGSYEQYFGPGTRLTVT.

This rearrangement joins TRBV2 to TRBJ1-2; no clear D gene. The germline gives CDR1 SNHLY, CDR2 FYNNEI. Trimming shortened V by 7 bases and J by 3 bases, and 6 bases separated the two germline ends. There are 11 residues in the CDR3. The CDR3, as DNA: TGTGCCAGCACATCGTACTATGGCTACACCTTC. This encodes CASTSYYGYTF.

This clone came up once. The chain recombines TRBV4-1 with TRBJ2-3, with 12 bases lining up with TRBD2. CDR1 MGHRA and CDR2 YSYEKL come from the germline V gene. This CDR3 has 17 amino acids. V gave up 5 bases and J gave up 3 bases; unmatched junction bases: 9. CDR3 amino acids: CASSSRFTSGGTDTQYF. DNA of the CDR3: TGCGCCAGCAGCTCTCGCTTTACTAGCGGGGGGACAGATACGCAGTATTTT.

This chain connects TRBV6-5 to TRBJ2-3; unclear D gene. This CDR3 is 15 amino acids long. Germline CDR1 reads MNHEY; CDR2 reads SVGAGI. V lost 2 bases and J 4 bases, leaving 13 bases between the germline ends. For the CDR3, the DNA is TGTGCCAGCAGTTACACTGGAACTCTCCCAGATACGCAGTATTTT. The encoded protein is CASSYTGTLPDTQYF.

The genes are TRBV2 and TRBJ1-1; D not resolved. This CDR3 is built from 12 residues. CDR1 SNHLY and CDR2 FYNNEI come from the germline V gene. V lost 6 bases to trimming and J lost 10 bases, with 15 bases between them. The CDR3 nucleotides are TGTGCCAGCAGGCCGAGGGAGGATCGAGCTTTCTTT. Its protein is CASRPREDRAFF.

The chain links TRBV5-1 to TRBJ2-7, with 8 positions matching TRBD1. In germline, CDR1 is SGHRS, CDR2 YFSETQ. The CDR3 is 15 residues long. J was trimmed by 6 bases and V by 1 base; bases with no gene match: 9. The CDR3 spells CASSLSPGGLFEQYF. The CDR3 nucleotides are TGCGCCAGCAGCTTGTCGCCAGGGGGCCTATTCGAGCAGTACTTC.

The genes are TRBV2 and TRBJ1-5, with 7 bases aligning to TRBD1. The length of the CDR3 is 15 residues. The germline V gene has CDR1 SNHLY and CDR2 FYNNEI. After removal of 6 bases from V and 3 bases from J, the junction contained 8 bases not matched to a gene. This CDR3 is CASRTGYGNNQPQHF. As DNA, the CDR3 is TGTGCCAGCAGGACAGGGTATGGGAACAATCAGCCCCAGCATTTT.

The chain recombines TRBV4-2 with TRBJ2-1; D is perhaps TRBD2 (7 bases). In germline, CDR1 is LGHNA, CDR2 YNFKEQ. V lost 0 bases to trimming and J lost 8 bases, with 17 bases between them. The CDR3 has 16 amino acids. This chain's CDR3 is CASSQEGGLRSHEQFF. CDR3 DNA: TGTGCCAGCAGCCAAGAAGGGGGACTAAGAAGCCATGAGCAGTTCTTC.

V and J are TRBV6-5 and TRBJ2-7; 9 bases fit TRBD1. Per the germline V gene, CDR1 is MNHEY and CDR2 is SVGAGI. This CDR3 spans 14 amino acids. V lost 4 bases, J lost 5 bases, and 6 bases stayed unmatched. CDR3 in DNA: TGTGCCAGCAGTTTCCGGGACAGGGTAGACGAGCAGTACTTC. It specifies CASSFRDRVDEQYF.

The V gene is TRBV5-1, the J gene TRBJ1-6; 7 nucleotides match TRBD1. J lost 5 bases, V lost 0 bases, and 8 bases had no gene match. The CDR3 consists of 17 residues. CDR1 and CDR2 (germline): SGHRS, YFSETQ. CDR3 nucleotides: TGCGCCAGCAGCTTGGTAGCAGGGGGTAAGGATAATTCACCCCTCCACTTT. As protein: CASSLVAGGKDNSPLHF.

The chain uses TRBV5-1 and TRBJ2-7, with 7 bases lining up with TRBD1. There are 14 residues in the CDR3. Germline CDR1 SGHRS, CDR2 YFSETQ. V trimming: 3 bases; J trimming: 3 bases; junction bases outside the gene matches: 6. CDR3: CASSSTGLGYEQYF. CDR3 nucleotide sequence: TGCGCCAGCAGCTCGACAGGGTTAGGCTACGAGCAGTACTTC.

The chain is built from TRBV2 and TRBJ1-2; 11 bases are shared with TRBD1. Germline CDR1 SNHLY, CDR2 FYNNEI. The CDR3 loop spans 15 amino acids. Unmatched junction bases numbered 5, after V lost 5 bases and J lost 3 bases. The CDR3 is CASSLKGQGDYGYTF. In nucleotides, the CDR3 is TGTGCCAGCAGTCTAAAGGGACAGGGGGACTATGGCTACACCTTC.

This clone was observed a few times. The chain is built from TRBV19 and TRBJ2-2; the D is unclear. There are 14 residues in the CDR3. Germline CDR1 LNHDA, CDR2 SQIVND (reference sequence). With 7 bases removed from V and 6 bases from J, the gap between germline ends came to 15 bases. The CDR3 bases are TGTGCCAGTATTGGTGCCGTCTGGCCCGGGGAGCTGTTTTTT. Translated: CASIGAVWPGELFF. Supplemented by reference TRBV19 and TRBJ2-2, the full variable domain reads DGGITQSPKYLFRKEGQNVTLSCEQNLNHDAMYWYRQDPGQGLRLIYYSQIVNDFQKGDIAEGYSVSREKKESFPLTVTSAQKNPTAFYLCASIGAVWPGELFFGEGSRLTVL.

The rearrangement links TRBV5-1 to TRBJ2-7; TRBD2 aligns across 7 bases. There are 12 residues in the CDR3. Germline V gives CDR1 SGHRS, CDR2 YFSETQ. J lost 4 bases, V lost 5 bases, and 3 bases had no gene match. The CDR3 sequence: CASRGGSYEQYF. The CDR3 DNA is TGCGCCAGCAGAGGCGGGAGTTACGAGCAGTACTTC.